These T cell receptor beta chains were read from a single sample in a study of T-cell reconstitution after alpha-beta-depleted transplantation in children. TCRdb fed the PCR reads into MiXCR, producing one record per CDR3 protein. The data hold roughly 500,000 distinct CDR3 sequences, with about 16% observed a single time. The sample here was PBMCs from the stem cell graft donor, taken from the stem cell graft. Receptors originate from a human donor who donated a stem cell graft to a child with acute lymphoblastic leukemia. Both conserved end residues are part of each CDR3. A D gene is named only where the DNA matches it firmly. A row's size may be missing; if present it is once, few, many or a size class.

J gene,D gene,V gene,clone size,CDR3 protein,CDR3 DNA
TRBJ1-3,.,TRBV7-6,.,CASRKLQGPVSSGNTIYF,TGTGCCAGCAGGAAACTACAGGGTCCGGTGAGCTCTGGAAACACCATATATTTT
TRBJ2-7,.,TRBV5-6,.,CASSSVNREIYEQYF,TGTGCCAGCAGCTCCGTAAACAGGGAGATCTACGAGCAGTACTTC
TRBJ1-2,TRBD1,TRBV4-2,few,CASSQGRTGGVGYTF,TGTGCCAGCAGCCAGGGGAGGACAGGCGGAGTCGGCTACACCTTC
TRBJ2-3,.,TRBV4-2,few,CASSQDPGSRTDTQYF,TGTGCCAGCAGCCAAGATCCAGGGTCTCGCACAGATACGCAGTATTTT
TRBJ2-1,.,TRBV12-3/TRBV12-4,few,CASSSSSYSSYNEQFF,TGTGCCAGCAGTTCAAGTAGCTATAGCTCCTACAATGAGCAGTTCTTC
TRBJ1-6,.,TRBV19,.,CASSPPRGGYSPLHF,TGTGCCAGTAGTCCACCGAGGGGTGGGTATTCACCCCTCCACTTT
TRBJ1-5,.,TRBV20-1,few,CSALISNQPQHF,TGCAGTGCTTTAATTAGCAATCAGCCCCAGCATTTT
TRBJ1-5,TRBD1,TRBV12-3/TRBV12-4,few,CASSLRDRWQPQHF,TGTGCCAGCAGTTTGCGGGACAGGTGGCAGCCCCAGCATTTT
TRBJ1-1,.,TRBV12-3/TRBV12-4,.,CASSLTSQEEAFF,TGTGCCAGCAGTTTAACGTCTCAAGAAGAAGCTTTCTTT
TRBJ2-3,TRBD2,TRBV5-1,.,CASSSGGLADTDTQYF,TGCGCCAGCAGCTCGGGGGGACTAGCGGACACAGATACGCAGTATTTT
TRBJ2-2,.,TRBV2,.,CASSEWGPGELFF,TGTGCCAGCAGTGAGTGGGGGCCCGGGGAGCTGTTTTTT
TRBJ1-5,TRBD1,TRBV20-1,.,CSATGGQDQPQHF,TGCAGTGCCACAGGGGGCCAGGATCAGCCCCAGCATTTT
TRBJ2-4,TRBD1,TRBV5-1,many,CASFGDRASGIQYF,TGCGCCAGCTTCGGGGACAGGGCCTCCGGGATTCAGTACTTC
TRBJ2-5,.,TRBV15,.,CATSPLWSIRETQYF,TGTGCCACCAGTCCACTTTGGAGTATCCGAGAGACCCAGTACTTC
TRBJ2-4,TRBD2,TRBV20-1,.,CSARSAGGGNIQYF,TGCAGTGCTAGGAGCGCGGGAGGAGGAAACATTCAGTACTTC
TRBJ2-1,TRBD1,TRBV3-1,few,CASSQLKQGPYNEQFF,TGTGCCAGCAGCCAACTCAAACAGGGGCCCTACAATGAGCAGTTCTTC
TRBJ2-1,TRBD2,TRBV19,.,CASSMGGRHNEQFF,TGTGCCAGTAGTATGGGAGGGCGGCACAATGAGCAGTTCTTC
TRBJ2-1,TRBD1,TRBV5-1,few,CASSLGDGQGLASYNEQFF,TGCGCCAGCAGCTTGGGGGACGGACAGGGCTTAGCAAGCTACAATGAGCAGTTCTTC
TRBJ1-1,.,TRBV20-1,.,CSARARGDHTEAFF,TGCAGTGCTAGAGCCAGGGGTGATCACACTGAAGCTTTCTTT
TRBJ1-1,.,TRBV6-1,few,CASGGRVASEAFF,TGTGCCAGCGGAGGGCGCGTCGCCTCTGAAGCTTTCTTT
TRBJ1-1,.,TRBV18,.,CASSPRRDTEAFF,TGTGCCAGCTCACCCCGACGGGACACTGAAGCTTTCTTT
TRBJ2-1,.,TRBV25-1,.,CASSVAGDFYNEQFF,TGTGCCAGCAGCGTAGCAGGTGACTTCTACAATGAGCAGTTCTTC
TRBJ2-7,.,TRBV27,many,CASSLSGHYEQYF,TGTGCCAGCAGTTTATCAGGGCACTACGAGCAGTACTTC
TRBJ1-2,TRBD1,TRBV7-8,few,CASSLYLKQGAWGYTF,TGTGCCAGCAGCTTATACCTAAAACAGGGGGCTTGGGGCTACACCTTC
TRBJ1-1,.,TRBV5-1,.,CASSLVSGVEAFF,TGCGCCAGCAGCTTGGTTTCAGGGGTTGAAGCTTTCTTT
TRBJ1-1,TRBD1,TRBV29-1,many,CSVEEGRGRQAFF,TGCAGCGTTGAAGAAGGCAGGGGGCGTCAAGCTTTCTTT
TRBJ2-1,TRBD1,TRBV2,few,CASRGWTGRWDNEQFF,TGTGCCAGCAGGGGTTGGACAGGCCGATGGGACAATGAGCAGTTCTTC
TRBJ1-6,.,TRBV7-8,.,CASSLDGYSPLHF,TGTGCCAGCAGCTTAGATGGGTATTCACCCCTCCACTTT
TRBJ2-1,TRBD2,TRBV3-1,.,CASSQVTTSKHHEQFF,TGTGCCAGCAGCCAAGTCACGACTAGCAAACACCATGAGCAGTTCTTC
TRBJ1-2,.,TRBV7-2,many,CASSLGGGYGYTF,TGTGCCAGCAGCCTTGGGGGGGGCTACGGCTACACCTTC
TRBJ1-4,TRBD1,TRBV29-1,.,CSARTGGGEKLFF,TGCAGCGCCCGGACAGGGGGCGGTGAAAAACTGTTTTTT
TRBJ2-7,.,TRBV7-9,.,CASSPTMGANYEQYF,TGTGCCAGCAGCCCCACTATGGGGGCGAACTACGAGCAGTACTTC
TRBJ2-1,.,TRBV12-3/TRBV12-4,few,CASKADYNEQFF,TGTGCCAGCAAAGCGGACTACAATGAGCAGTTCTTC
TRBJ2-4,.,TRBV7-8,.,CASSSVGVRFGQLAKNIQYF,TGTGCCAGCAGCTCAGTTGGGGTGAGGTTTGGCCAACTAGCCAAAAACATTCAGTACTTC
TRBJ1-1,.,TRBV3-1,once,CASSQVATWGDSAFF,TGTGCCAGCAGCCAAGTCGCCACGTGGGGGGATTCGGCTTTCTTT
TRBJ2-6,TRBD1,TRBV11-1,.,CASNSWRDRAPSGANVLTF,TGTGCCAGCAACTCCTGGCGGGACAGGGCACCCTCTGGGGCCAACGTCCTGACTTTC